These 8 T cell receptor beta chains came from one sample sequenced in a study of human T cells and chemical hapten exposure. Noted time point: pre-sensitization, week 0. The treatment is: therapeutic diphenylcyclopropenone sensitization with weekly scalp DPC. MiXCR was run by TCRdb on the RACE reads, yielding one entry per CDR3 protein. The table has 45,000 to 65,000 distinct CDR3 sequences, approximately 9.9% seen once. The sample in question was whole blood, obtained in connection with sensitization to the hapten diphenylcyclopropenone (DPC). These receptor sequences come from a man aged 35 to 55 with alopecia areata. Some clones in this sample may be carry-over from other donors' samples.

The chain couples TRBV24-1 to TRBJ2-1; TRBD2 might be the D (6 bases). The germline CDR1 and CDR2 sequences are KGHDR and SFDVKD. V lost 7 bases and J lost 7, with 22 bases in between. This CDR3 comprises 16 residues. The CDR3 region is CATRGAGSGLSNEQFF. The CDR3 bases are TGTGCCACCAGAGGAGCCGGGAGCGGGCTTAGTAATGAGCAGTTCTTC.

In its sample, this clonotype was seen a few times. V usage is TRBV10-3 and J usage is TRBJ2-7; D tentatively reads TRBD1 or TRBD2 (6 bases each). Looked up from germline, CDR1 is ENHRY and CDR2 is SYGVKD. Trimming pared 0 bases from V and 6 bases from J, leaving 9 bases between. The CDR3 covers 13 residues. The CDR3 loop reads CAISESGGGEQYF. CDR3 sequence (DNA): TGTGCCATCAGTGAGTCGGGGGGCGGCGAGCAGTACTTC.

CDR3 coding DNA: TGCAGCGTTGATAATCAGCGGGAGGGCCTCTATGAGCAGTTCTTC. Translation gives CSVDNQREGLYEQFF. V is TRBV29-1 and J is TRBJ2-1; TRBD2 agrees at 10 bases. V shed 3 bases, J shed 8 bases, and the junction held 10 bases outside the gene matches. Germline V CDR1 and CDR2: SQVTM, ANQGSEA. This CDR3 has 15 amino acids.

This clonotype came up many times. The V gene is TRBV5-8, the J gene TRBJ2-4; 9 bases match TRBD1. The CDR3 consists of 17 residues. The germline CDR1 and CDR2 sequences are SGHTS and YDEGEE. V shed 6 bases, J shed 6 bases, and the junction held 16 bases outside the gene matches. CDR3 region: CASIIAGTGIFGNIQYF. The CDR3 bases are TGTGCCAGCATCATTGCCGGGACAGGGATTTTCGGAAACATTCAGTACTTC.

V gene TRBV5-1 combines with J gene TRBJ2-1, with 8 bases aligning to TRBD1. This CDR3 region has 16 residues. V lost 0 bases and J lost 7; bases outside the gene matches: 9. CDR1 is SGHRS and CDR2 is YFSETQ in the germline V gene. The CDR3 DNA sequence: TGCGCCAGCAGCTTGGAGATAGGACAGGGAAGGAATGAGCAGTTCTTC. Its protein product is CASSLEIGQGRNEQFF. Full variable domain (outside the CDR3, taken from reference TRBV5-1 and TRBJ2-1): KAGVTQTPRYLIKTRGQQVTLSCSPISGHRSVSWYQQTPGQGLQFLFEYFSETQRNKGNFPGRFSGRQFSNSRSEMNVSTLELGDSALYLCASSLEIGQGRNEQFFGPGTRLTVL.

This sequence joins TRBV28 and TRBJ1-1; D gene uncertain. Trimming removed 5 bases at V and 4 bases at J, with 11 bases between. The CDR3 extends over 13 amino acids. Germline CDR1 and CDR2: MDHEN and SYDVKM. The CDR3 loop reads CASSPGPGTEAFF. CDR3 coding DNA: TGTGCCAGCAGTCCTGGCCCCGGCACTGAAGCTTTCTTT.

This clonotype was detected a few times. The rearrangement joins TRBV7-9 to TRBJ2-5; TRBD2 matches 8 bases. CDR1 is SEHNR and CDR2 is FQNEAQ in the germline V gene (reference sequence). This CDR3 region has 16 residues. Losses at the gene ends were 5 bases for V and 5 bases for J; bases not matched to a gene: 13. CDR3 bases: TGTGCCAGCAGCCAATCCGGGACTAGGGAGCGGGAGACCCAGTACTTC. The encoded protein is CASSQSGTRERETQYF.

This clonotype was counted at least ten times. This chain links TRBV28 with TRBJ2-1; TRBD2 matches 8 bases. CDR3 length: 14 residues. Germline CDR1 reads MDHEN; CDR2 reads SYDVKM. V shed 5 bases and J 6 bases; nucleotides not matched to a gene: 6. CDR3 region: CASSPLSGSNEQFF. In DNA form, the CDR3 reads TGTGCCAGCAGTCCCCTAAGCGGGAGCAATGAGCAGTTCTTC.